This TCR beta chain originates from a study of blood T cell repertoires in COVID-19. For the study at large: The samples span acute and convalescent COVID-19 from the United States, Italy and Spain. Sources were T cells, B-cell-depleted T cells, or PBMCs; the material itself was cDNA or gDNA.

In the authors' methods: Reference gene primer amplification gave nucleated cell count estimates. Measured with immunoSEQ multiplex PCR; TCRdb has only the in-frame clones, and not every one. That table gives V, J and clone size, and the DNA gave D and trimming. The repertoire includes roughly 300,000 clones, about 88% of them detected once, and roughly 1.5% sits in the top ten. The CDR3 loop spans 15 amino acids. Germline assignment: CDR1 SEHNR and CDR2 FQNEAQ (reference sequence). Losses at the gene ends were 7 bases for V and 5 bases for J; bases not matched to a gene: 9. The receptor was derived from a human donor with COVID-19, enrolled during active disease. The donor label of this sample is uncertain. The rearrangement joins TRBV7-9 to TRBJ2-3; 10 positions agree with TRBD2. Sequenced: peripheral blood. CDR3 coding DNA: TGTGCCAGCACCCGCCTAGCGGGAGTTGTAGATACGCAGTATTTT. This translates into CASTRLAGVVDTQYF.